The source of this T cell receptor (beta chain) is a study of CD8 T cells in Susac syndrome. Per germline, CDR1 MNHNS and CDR2 SASEGT. J gave up 0 bases and V 5 bases, and 7 bases lay outside the gene matches. The CDR3 is made up of 16 amino acids. cDNA came from about 0.5 to 1 ug RNA primed by random hexamers. Via MiXCR, TCRdb re-called the immunoSEQ multiplex PCR reads, giving one row per CDR3 protein. The repertoire holds approximately 74,000 distinct CDR3 sequences, with about 93% as singletons. The specimen was CD4+ T cells from PBMCs. The V call is TRBV6-1, the J call TRBJ2-4; 7 positions agree with TRBD1. The sequence was obtained from a human donor with Susac syndrome. Here the CDR3 reads CASSPRQGIAKNIQYF. The DNA of the CDR3 is TGTGCCAGCAGTCCCCGACAGGGAATAGCCAAAAACATTCAGTACTTC.